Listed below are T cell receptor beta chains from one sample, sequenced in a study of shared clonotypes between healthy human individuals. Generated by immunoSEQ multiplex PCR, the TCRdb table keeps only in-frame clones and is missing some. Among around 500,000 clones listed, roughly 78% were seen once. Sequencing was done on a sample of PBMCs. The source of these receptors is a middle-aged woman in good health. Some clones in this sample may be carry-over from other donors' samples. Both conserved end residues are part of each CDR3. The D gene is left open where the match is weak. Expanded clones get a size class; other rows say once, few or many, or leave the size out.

CDR3: CASSLSSGTDTQYF
DNA: TGTGCCAGCAGCTTATCCTCTGGCACAGATACGCAGTATTTT
D: .
size: .
J: TRBJ2-3
V: TRBV7-3

CDR3: CASSSPWTGSTTEAFF
DNA: TGTGCCAGCAGTTCCCCATGGACAGGGTCAACGACTGAAGCTTTCTTT
D: TRBD1
size: .
J: TRBJ1-1
V: TRBV28

CDR3: CASSAGQDYGYTF
DNA: TGTGCCAGCAGCGCCGGACAGGATTATGGCTACACCTTC
D: TRBD1
size: .
J: TRBJ1-2
V: TRBV7-3

CDR3: CASSSGAGGGTEAFF
DNA: TGTGCCAGCAGCTCGGGTGCGGGGGGTGGCACTGAAGCTTTCTTT
D: .
size: .
J: TRBJ1-1
V: TRBV5-4

CDR3: CSAPRQDEQYF
DNA: TGCAGTGCTCCGCGACAGGACGAGCAGTACTTC
D: .
size: few
J: TRBJ2-7
V: TRBV20-1

CDR3: CASSSLLGGVNTGELFF
DNA: TGTGCCAGCAGCTCCCTTCTGGGGGGAGTGAACACCGGGGAGCTGTTTTTT
D: .
size: .
J: TRBJ2-2
V: TRBV7-3

CDR3: CASSTGQGPTNEKLFF
DNA: TGTGCCAGCAGCACGGGACAGGGGCCAACTAATGAAAAACTGTTTTTT
D: TRBD1
size: .
J: TRBJ1-4
V: TRBV7-9

CDR3: CASRLLAGTDTQYF
DNA: TGTGCCAGCAGACTACTAGCGGGAACAGATACGCAGTATTTT
D: TRBD2
size: once
J: TRBJ2-3
V: TRBV5-6

CDR3: CASSNAGTELYNEQFF
DNA: TGTGCCAGCAGCAATGCCGGGACGGAACTTTACAATGAGCAGTTCTTC
D: .
size: few
J: TRBJ2-1
V: TRBV4-2

CDR3: CASSQDPHTGEQYF
DNA: TGTGCCAGCAGCCAAGACCCCCACACGGGCGAGCAGTACTTC
D: .
size: few
J: TRBJ2-7
V: TRBV4-2

CDR3: CASSLRTSTGELFF
DNA: TGCGCCAGCAGCTTGCGTACCTCGACCGGGGAGCTGTTTTTT
D: .
size: few
J: TRBJ2-2
V: TRBV5-1

CDR3: CASRTGQETQYF
DNA: TGCGCCAGCCGGACAGGGCAAGAGACCCAGTACTTC
D: TRBD1
size: once
J: TRBJ2-5
V: TRBV5-1

CDR3: CASSVVAEDYEQYF
DNA: TGTGCCAGCAGCGTAGTTGCCGAAGACTACGAGCAGTACTTC
D: .
size: many
J: TRBJ2-7
V: TRBV9

CDR3: CASSRGLAGYEQYF
DNA: TGTGCCAGCAGTCGCGGACTAGCGGGCTACGAGCAGTACTTC
D: TRBD2
size: .
J: TRBJ2-7
V: TRBV5-4

CDR3: CASSESRVLNQPQHF
DNA: TGCGCCAGCAGTGAGAGCAGGGTGCTCAATCAGCCCCAGCATTTT
D: .
size: once
J: TRBJ1-5
V: TRBV10-2

CDR3: CASSWTSGAYEQYF
DNA: TGTGCCAGCAGCTGGACTAGCGGTGCCTACGAGCAGTACTTC
D: TRBD2
size: .
J: TRBJ2-7
V: TRBV5-6

CDR3: CASGFSGDTGELFF
DNA: TGTGCTAGTGGTTTCAGTGGAGACACCGGGGAGCTGTTTTTT
D: .
size: .
J: TRBJ2-2
V: TRBV12-5

CDR3: CASRLNRGLVSPLHF
DNA: TGTGCCAGCAGGTTAAACAGGGGGCTAGTTTCACCCCTCCACTTT
D: TRBD1
size: .
J: TRBJ1-6
V: TRBV6-5

CDR3: CASSLPSQGEQPQHF
DNA: TGTGCCAGCAGTTTACCCTCACAGGGCGAGCAGCCCCAGCATTTT
D: .
size: .
J: TRBJ1-5
V: TRBV28

CDR3: CASRPRGGSLGEQFF
DNA: TGTGCCAGCAGGCCTCGGGGCGGGAGTCTTGGTGAGCAGTTCTTC
D: TRBD2
size: .
J: TRBJ2-1
V: TRBV28

CDR3: CASSLLQGTDTQYF
DNA: TGTGCCAGCAGCTTATTACAGGGCACAGATACGCAGTATTTT
D: .
size: .
J: TRBJ2-3
V: TRBV9

CDR3: CASSLLAHSTDTQYF
DNA: TGTGCCAGCAGCTTATTGGCCCATAGCACAGATACGCAGTATTTT
D: .
size: .
J: TRBJ2-3
V: TRBV7-7

CDR3: CASSQGGGGRAAAYEQYF
DNA: TGTGCCAGCAGTCAAGGAGGAGGGGGCAGGGCGGCGGCCTACGAGCAGTACTTC
D: .
size: .
J: TRBJ2-7
V: TRBV7-3

CDR3: CASALAAVSYNEQFF
DNA: TGCGCCAGTGCACTAGCGGCAGTCTCCTACAATGAGCAGTTCTTC
D: TRBD2
size: .
J: TRBJ2-1
V: TRBV5-1

CDR3: CASSPTVQNSPLHF
DNA: TGTGCCAGCAGCCCAACTGTCCAGAATTCACCTCTCCACTTT
D: .
size: .
J: TRBJ1-6
V: TRBV9

CDR3: CASSLRTSGSGSEQFF
DNA: TGCGCCAGCAGCTTGAGGACTAGCGGGAGTGGCAGTGAGCAGTTCTTC
D: TRBD2
size: .
J: TRBJ2-1
V: TRBV5-1

CDR3: CASSYWGTTNTEAFF
DNA: TGTGCCAGCAGTTACTGGGGCACAACGAACACTGAGGCTTTCTTT
D: .
size: .
J: TRBJ1-1
V: TRBV6-5

CDR3: CASSPSGAGVFETQYF
DNA: TGTGCCAGCAGCCCTAGCGGGGCGGGAGTCTTCGAGACCCAGTACTTC
D: TRBD2
size: .
J: TRBJ2-5
V: TRBV7-2

CDR3: CAGRDRGVLEQYF
DNA: TGTGCGGGGCGGGACAGGGGTGTCCTAGAGCAGTACTTC
D: TRBD1
size: .
J: TRBJ2-7
V: TRBV30

CDR3: CASSEVGGGQETQYF
DNA: TGTGCCAGCAGTGAAGTGGGGGGCGGACAAGAGACCCAGTACTTC
D: .
size: .
J: TRBJ2-5
V: TRBV6-1

CDR3: CASSIHRVIQNNEQFF
DNA: TGTGCCAGTAGCATACACAGGGTGATACAAAACAATGAGCAGTTCTTC
D: .
size: .
J: TRBJ2-1
V: TRBV19

CDR3: CASSPRLATQETQYF
DNA: TGTGCCAGCAGCCCCCGCCTAGCCACTCAAGAGACCCAGTACTTC
D: .
size: once
J: TRBJ2-5
V: TRBV7-9

CDR3: CASSFGQGASGELFF
DNA: TGTGCCAGCAGTTTCGGACAGGGGGCGTCCGGGGAGCTGTTTTTT
D: TRBD1
size: .
J: TRBJ2-2
V: TRBV28

CDR3: CASSTLAEKGEQYF
DNA: TGTGCCAGTAGTACCCTAGCCGAAAAGGGCGAGCAGTACTTC
D: .
size: .
J: TRBJ2-7
V: TRBV19

CDR3: CASSEQGAEKLFF
DNA: TGTGCCAGCAGTGAACAGGGGGCTGAAAAACTGTTTTTT
D: TRBD1
size: .
J: TRBJ1-4
V: TRBV2

CDR3: CASKDSGNSYEQYF
DNA: TGTGCCAGCAAGGATAGCGGGAACTCCTACGAGCAGTACTTC
D: TRBD2
size: .
J: TRBJ2-7
V: TRBV5-4

CDR3: CASSQVQGSYGYTF
DNA: TGCGCCAGCAGCCAAGTCCAGGGGAGCTATGGCTACACCTTC
D: .
size: .
J: TRBJ1-2
V: TRBV5-1

CDR3: CASSEGQGGEKLFF
DNA: TGTGCCAGCAGTGAAGGACAGGGAGGTGAAAAACTGTTTTTT
D: TRBD1
size: .
J: TRBJ1-4
V: TRBV6-1

CDR3: CASSGLAAGVEQYF
DNA: TGCGCCAGCAGTGGACTAGCGGCGGGAGTCGAGCAGTACTTC
D: TRBD2
size: .
J: TRBJ2-7
V: TRBV10-2

CDR3: CATSRDQGSNTGELFF
DNA: TGTGCCACCAGCAGAGACCAGGGGTCGAACACCGGGGAGCTGTTTTTT
D: .
size: .
J: TRBJ2-2
V: TRBV15

CDR3: CASRGREAGEQFF
DNA: TGTGCCAGCCGCGGGCGGGAGGCAGGTGAGCAGTTCTTC
D: TRBD2
size: once
J: TRBJ2-1
V: TRBV11-3

CDR3: CASSVGFSYEQYF
DNA: TGTGCCAGCAGCGTCGGATTTTCCTACGAGCAGTACTTC
D: .
size: .
J: TRBJ2-7
V: TRBV9

CDR3: CASVAGGSGTEAFF
DNA: TGTGCCAGCGTCGCAGGGGGCTCGGGCACTGAAGCTTTCTTT
D: TRBD1
size: .
J: TRBJ1-1
V: TRBV28

CDR3: CASSLSAGFSNQPQHF
DNA: TGTGCCAGCAGCTTAAGTGCAGGGTTTAGCAATCAGCCCCAGCATTTT
D: .
size: .
J: TRBJ1-5
V: TRBV7-2

CDR3: CASSSQGATDTQYF
DNA: TGCGCCAGCAGCTCACAGGGGGCAACAGATACGCAGTATTTT
D: TRBD1
size: once
J: TRBJ2-3
V: TRBV5-1

CDR3: CASQFRLLNTEAFF
DNA: TGTGCCAGCCAATTCCGGCTATTGAACACTGAAGCTTTCTTT
D: .
size: .
J: TRBJ1-1
V: TRBV28

CDR3: CASSLDRANTEAFF
DNA: TGCGCCAGCAGCTTGGATCGGGCGAACACTGAAGCTTTCTTT
D: .
size: .
J: TRBJ1-1
V: TRBV5-1

CDR3: CASSLGGRAAFF
DNA: TGTGCCAGCAGCTTGGGGGGCCGGGCAGCTTTCTTT
D: .
size: .
J: TRBJ1-1
V: TRBV7-9

CDR3: CASSLSGGYSYEQYF
DNA: TGTGCCAGCAGTTTATCGGGGGGTTACTCCTACGAGCAGTACTTC
D: .
size: .
J: TRBJ2-7
V: TRBV27

CDR3: CATGGRMTYNEQFF
DNA: TGTGCCACTGGGGGCAGGATGACCTACAATGAGCAGTTCTTC
D: .
size: few
J: TRBJ2-1
V: TRBV10-3

CDR3: CASSASTGGNTEAFF
DNA: TGTGCCAGCAGCGCTTCGACAGGAGGGAACACTGAAGCTTTCTTT
D: .
size: .
J: TRBJ1-1
V: TRBV9

CDR3: CASSVGGPNNEQFF
DNA: TGTGCCAGCAGCGTAGGGGGACCTAACAATGAGCAGTTCTTC
D: .
size: .
J: TRBJ2-1
V: TRBV9

CDR3: CASSPSGTRSSEQYF
DNA: TGCGCCAGCAGCCCATCCGGGACTAGAAGTAGTGAGCAGTACTTC
D: TRBD2
size: .
J: TRBJ2-7
V: TRBV4-1